This T cell receptor beta chain was recovered during a study of healthy donors' naive CD4 and CD8 T cells (dated by TCRdb to about 2015). Broadly, across the study: Donor selection covered three age groups (20-25, 40-50 and 60-70 years) with a handful of people in each, and the resulting cohort had a mean age of approximately 45 and was half female. For TCR alpha, a new primer set was designed to cover all functional IMGT alpha gene variants, and all other steps followed the beta-chain workflow. The study sequenced rearranged TCR alpha and beta chains from naive CD4+ and CD8+ T cells to test how TCR variation relates to lineage commitment. Peripheral blood mononuclear cells were collected from 18 healthy, unrelated individuals. The donors were HLA-typed by sequencing at HLA-A, -B, -C, -DRB1, -DQB1 and -DPB1, using the SBTexcellerator protocol, an ABI3130xl analyzer and SBTengine software. Overall study outcomes, separate from this receptor: Roughly 14% of the variance in CD4/CD8 propensity appeared to be explained jointly by V genes, J genes and CDR3 charge, in a largely additive manner. In both chains, CD4+ lineage was linked to a positively charged CDR3, whereas CD8+ lineage was linked to a negatively charged CDR3. Naive CD4+ and CD8+ cells reportedly showed biased usage of most V and J gene segments, and this bias was consistent across donors and independent of HLA genotype. Because the alpha and beta chains were sequenced in bulk, pairing them was not possible, and so effects of the combined chains went unevaluated. The study did not directly address whether homeostatic proliferation of naive T cells might have biased the repertoire.

TCRdb records 454 GS FLX Titanium as the sequencer. A previously published linear amplification protocol was used to build TCR libraries from about 500 ng of total RNA. The Roche/454 Genome Sequencer with Titanium chemistry was used for sequencing. The study's own analysis went as follows. From roughly five of the healthy donors, a total of about 78,000 rearranged TCR alpha transcripts were sequenced. Duplicate transcripts were removed, and unique TCR clonotypes were defined by the CDR3 junction according to IMGT nomenclature. Using logistic regression in R 2.13.0, the researchers modeled CD4 versus CD8 status as a function of V and J genes, with an adjustment for donor effects and a Bonferroni correction for multiple testing. TCRdb reprocessed the public reads (quality trimming at Q25 with fastp, clone calling with MiXCR) and kept in-frame beta chains. Rows with one shared CDR3 protein collapse into an entry with the most common genes and DNA. The authors' filters were not applied to this entry. This sample lists 200,000 or so distinct CDR3 sequences; nearly 75% were detected once. The ten largest clones add up to roughly 2.3% of the sample.

The sample holds a few counts of this clonotype. Its antigen is still unknown. Base-call qualities are not available, and no considerably larger clone is one nucleotide away. Cells with a CD4+CD8-CD45RO-CD45RA+ profile were isolated by FACS and defined as naive CD4+ T cells, and those with a CD8+CD4-CD45RA+CD27bright profile were defined as naive CD8+ T cells. Sorting used antibodies against CD4 (RPA-T4), CD8 (SK1), CD27 (O323), CD45RA (HI100) and CD45RO (UCHL1). Spanning cysteine to phenylalanine, the CDR3 consists of 15 amino acids. The sequence is cut down to CDR3 DNA, 45 bases in frame from base 1. V was cut back by 0 bases and J by 0 bases, leaving a gap of 10 bases between them. CDR1 is given as SQVTM and CDR2 as ANQGSEA, both from the germline V gene.

This sequence originates from a pool of human donors in good health; the sample pools cells from several healthy donors. Sample: naive CD4+ and CD8+ T cells sorted from blood, pooled from several donors. What the cell subset or site label conveys for this sample: FACS-sorted naive CD4+ (CD45RO-CD45RA+) and naive CD8+ (CD45RA+CD27bright) T cells. The chain uses TRBV29-1 and TRBJ2-3; tentative D gene TRBD1, with 6 bases matching. At the DNA level, the sequence is TGCAGCGTTGAAGATGGACAGACGAGCACAGATACGCAGTATTTT. The translation is CSVEDGQTSTDTQYF.